This T cell receptor (beta chain) was identified during a study of beta chain features in type 1 diabetes. In its sample, this clone was seen a few times. Reverse transcription of all isolated RNA meant that expressed TCRB transcripts were sequenced. Using immunoSEQ multiplex PCR, the repertoire was profiled, and TCRdb retains in-frame clones only, with some absent. Among fewer than 250,000 clones listed, 14% were seen once. The TCR comes from a woman in her thirties or forties in good health. Source material: naive CD4+ T cells from blood.

The CDR3 DNA sequence: TGCGCCAGCGAGGCGGGGCGGGCAGATACGCAGTATTTT. Its translation is CASEAGRADTQYF. The V and J genes are TRBV10-2 and TRBJ2-3; D possibly corresponds to TRBD2 (6 bases). The germline V and J ends were trimmed by 8 bases and 4 bases, with 13 bases remaining between them. Germline lookup yields CDR1 WSHSY and CDR2 SAAADI. This CDR3 comprises 13 residues.